Each of the 18 T cell receptor beta chains below was sequenced from the same sample in a study of cytomegalovirus exposure and HLA in healthy donors. In the PCR, 60 Vbeta and 13 Jbeta primers were used. The table came from immunoSEQ multiplex PCR; TCRdb's copy has only in-frame clones and leaves some out. Found here are under 200,000 clones, just over 75% of them singletons; the top ten hold 2% to 2.5%. Material: PBMCs. Receptor source: a woman in her twenties or thirties in good health and CMV-seropositive.

A few counts support this clone. This chain uses TRBV7-6 with TRBJ1-5; 7 nucleotides match TRBD1. CDR1 and CDR2 (germline): SGHVS, FNYEAQ. J gave up 7 bases and V 4 bases, and 10 bases lay outside the gene matches. The CDR3 is 15 residues long. The CDR3, as DNA: TGTGCCAGCAGCTACCGACAGGGAGCGGACCAGCCCCAGCATTTT. This encodes CASSYRQGADQPQHF.

This chain connects TRBV5-1 to TRBJ1-4, with D perhaps matching TRBD1 (6 bases). The CDR3 has 14 amino acids. Trimming took 0 bases from V and 6 from J, leaving 9 bases between them. The germline gives CDR1 SGHRS, CDR2 YFSETQ. CDR3 loop: CASSLDRAYEKLFF. The CDR3 bases are TGCGCCAGCAGCTTGGACAGGGCATATGAAAAACTGTTTTTT.

The chain combines TRBV7-2 with TRBJ2-5; 10 bases fit TRBD1. The V segment lost 5 bases and the J segment 5 bases; nucleotides outside the gene matches: 8. Per the germline V gene, CDR1 is SGHTA and CDR2 is FQGNSA. The CDR3 length is 15 residues. CDR3 sequence reads: CASSLLGQGYETQYF. The CDR3 DNA reads as TGTGCCAGCAGCCTACTGGGACAGGGGTACGAGACCCAGTACTTC.

This clone appeared a single time. The rearrangement links TRBV7-9 to TRBJ2-3; D may be TRBD1 (5 bases). The V gene's germline CDR1 is SEHNR and CDR2 FQNEAQ (reference sequence). The V end lost 4 bases, the J end lost 6 bases, and 11 bases lay between the germline ends. The CDR3 consists of 13 residues. CDR3 sequence (DNA): TGTGCCAGCAGCTCACCGACAGACGATACGCAGTATTTT. It yields the protein CASSSPTDDTQYF.

The V and J genes are TRBV5-1 and TRBJ1-1; the match to TRBD1 covers 7 bases. This CDR3 is 15 amino acids long. Trimming took 2 bases from V and 1 from J; bases not matched to a gene: 5. Per the germline V gene, CDR1 is SGHRS and CDR2 is YFSETQ. CDR3 DNA sequence: TGCGCCAGCAGCTTAATACAGGGGCCGAACACTGAAGCTTTCTTT. It is translated as CASSLIQGPNTEAFF.

A single count supports this clone. The J gene is TRBJ2-5, the V gene TRBV5-4, with 9 positions matching TRBD1. The tail of the sequence fits TRBJ2-7 better, so the J call may be wrong. CDR3 length: 14 residues. The germline CDR1 and CDR2 sequences are SGHNT and YYREEE (reference sequence). CDR3 protein: CASSSGTGIYEQYF. DNA of the CDR3: TGTGCCAGCAGCAGTGGGACAGGGATCTACGAGCAGTACTTC.

The rearrangement joins TRBV28 to TRBJ1-5, with TRBD1 as a possible D gene (5 bases). Germline V gene data show CDR1 as MDHEN and CDR2 as SYDVKM. V was cut by 2 bases and J by 2 bases, with 13 bases left in between. This CDR3 region has 16 residues. This CDR3 reads CASSLRDFEGNQPQHF. In DNA, the CDR3 is TGTGCCAGCAGTTTAAGGGACTTCGAGGGCAATCAGCCCCAGCATTTT.

CDR3 sequence reads: CASSLNRATNEKLFF. DNA of the CDR3: TGTGCCAGCAGCTTAAACAGGGCAACTAATGAAAAACTGTTTTTT. V is TRBV7-2 and J is TRBJ1-4, with D perhaps matching TRBD1 (6 bases). The CDR3 has 15 amino acids. V lost 2 bases, J lost 0 bases, and 7 bases lay in between. Germline V gene data show CDR1 as SGHTA and CDR2 as FQGNSA.

The gene calls are TRBV25-1 and TRBJ2-5, with D tentatively TRBD1 (6 bases). V was cut by 2 bases and J by 3 bases, with 16 bases left in between. CDR3 length: 16 residues. Germline CDR1 reads MGHDK; CDR2 reads SYGVNS. CDR3 in amino acids: CASSELGRGSEETQYF. CDR3 nucleotides: TGTGCCAGCAGTGAACTGGGCAGGGGATCCGAAGAGACCCAGTACTTC.

This clone has a handful of counts. This chain connects TRBV5-4 to TRBJ2-2; TRBD1 is a possible D gene (6 bases). The CDR3 is 16 amino acids. Germline CDR1 and CDR2: SGHNT and YYREEE (reference sequence). Trimming took 0 bases from V and 6 from J, leaving 15 bases between them. CDR3 DNA: TGTGCCAGCAGCTTGGATCTGGGGGCGATTTCCGGGGAGCTGTTTTTT. Translated: CASSLDLGAISGELFF.

This chain uses TRBV7-9 with TRBJ2-2; tentatively, D is TRBD1 (6 bases). Germline CDR1 SEHNR, CDR2 FQNEAQ (reference sequence). Trimming left V 5 bases short and J 6 bases short, with 19 bases between. The CDR3 totals 16 residues. The CDR3 here is CASSNKGQSRAGELFF. In DNA form, the CDR3 reads TGTGCCAGCAGCAACAAAGGACAGTCAAGGGCCGGGGAGCTGTTTTTT.

This chain uses TRBV28 with TRBJ1-2, with D hard to call. CDR1 and CDR2 (germline): MDHEN, SYDVKM. Trimming cost V 7 bases and J 8 bases, with 17 bases left between them. CDR3 length equals 13 residues. Here the CDR3 reads CASIAGGMEGYTF. The CDR3 bases are TGTGCCAGCATCGCCGGCGGGATGGAAGGCTACACCTTC.

This clone was counted ten times or more. The chain has TRBV6-4 and TRBJ2-1; TRBD2 agrees at 8 bases. The germline V gene encodes CDR1 MRHNA and CDR2 SNTAGT. V lost 5 bases to trimming and J lost 5 bases; unmatched junction nucleotides: 2. CDR3 size: 13 residues. The CDR3 nucleotides are TGTGCCAGCAGTCCGGGGGGGCACAATGAGCAGTTCTTC. It is translated as CASSPGGHNEQFF.

This sequence joins TRBV18 and TRBJ2-1; D unresolved. Between the trimmed V and J ends, which lost 3 bases and 0 bases, there was a span of 6 bases. CDR1 is KGHSH and CDR2 is LQKENI in the germline V gene. CDR3 length: 14 amino acids. The CDR3 reads CASSPRSSYNEQFF. The CDR3 DNA is TGTGCCAGCTCACCGAGGAGCTCCTACAATGAGCAGTTCTTC.

The chain carries TRBV15 and TRBJ1-2; D might be TRBD1 (6 bases). V was shortened by 2 bases and J by 0 bases, with 13 bases between the two germline ends. In germline, CDR1 is LNHNV, CDR2 YYDKDF (reference sequence). The CDR3 extends over 16 amino acids. The CDR3 coding sequence is TGTGCCACCAGCAGAACACGGACAGAAGCTAACTATGGCTACACCTTC. Translated, it gives CATSRTRTEANYGYTF.

The rearrangement joins TRBV27 to TRBJ2-1; 8 positions agree with TRBD1. Germline lookup yields CDR1 MNHEY and CDR2 SMNVEV (reference sequence). This CDR3 region has 13 residues. J gave up 7 bases and V 5 bases, and 4 bases lay outside the gene matches. DNA of the CDR3: TGTGCCAGCAGTAGACAGGGGTCTAATGAGCAGTTCTTC. This gives the protein CASSRQGSNEQFF.

This clone was recorded once. In DNA form, the CDR3 reads TGTGCCAGCAGCTTGCTCGGGGGGCGAGGCTATGGCTACACCTTC. Protein: CASSLLGGRGYGYTF. The chain has TRBV11-2 and TRBJ1-2; a possible D gene is TRBD1 (6 bases). Per the germline V gene, CDR1 is SGHAT and CDR2 is FQNNGV. Trimming pared 3 bases from V and 4 bases from J, leaving 15 bases between. There are 15 residues in the CDR3.

The chain employs TRBV7-2 and TRBJ2-5, with D possibly TRBD2 on 5 matching bases. Per germline, CDR1 SGHTA and CDR2 FQGNSA. The CDR3 sequence is 14 residues long. The V gene lost 3 bases and the J gene lost 3 bases, with 11 bases spanning the gap. CDR3: CASSLGSMEETQYF. The DNA for the CDR3 is TGTGCCAGCAGCTTGGGGAGTATGGAAGAGACCCAGTACTTC.